The 3 T cell receptor beta chains given below trace back to one sample, sequenced in a study of response to subunit inactivated influenza vaccine (dated by TCRdb to the late 2010s). The library came from RT-PCR. The reads were generated on an Illumina HiSeq 2500. The public reads were run again by TCRdb, first through fastp at Q25 and then through MiXCR, and only productive beta chains were kept. A single entry per CDR3 protein holds the most common genes and DNA from its merged rows. The sample table holds about half a million distinct CDR3 sequences, of which about 7.6% were seen once. In total, the top ten clones hold 13% of the sample. The starting material was PBMCs from blood, obtained 23 to 25 months after vaccination. These receptors were taken from a man aged 50 to 75 who received an inactivated influenza vaccine. Donor details come from another sample of the same person, matched by shared clones.

This clonotype was recorded at least ten times. V and J are TRBV6-5 and TRBJ1-1, with D perhaps TRBD1 (5 bases). The CDR3 totals 13 residues. Trimming took off 4 bases at V and 8 bases at J, with 14 bases between the two ends. Germline loops: CDR1 MNHEY, CDR2 SVGAGI. The CDR3 DNA reads TGTGCCAGCAGTTTTGGGGCCAGCATGGAAGCTTTCTTT. Protein: CASSFGASMEAFF.

This clonotype showed up many times. The chain is built from TRBV20-1 and TRBJ1-1; the D is unclear. Per germline, CDR1 DFQATT and CDR2 SNEGSKA (reference sequence). The CDR3 is 13 residues long. The V and J ends lost 2 bases and 0 bases respectively, with 7 bases between them. CDR3: CSARSRLNTEAFF. CDR3 bases: TGCAGTGCTAGATCCAGGTTGAACACTGAAGCTTTCTTT.

The CDR3 is CASSPHPALLGEQYF. The CDR3 DNA sequence: TGTGCCAGCAGCCCCCACCCGGCCCTTTTGGGCGAGCAGTACTTC. The chain couples TRBV9 to TRBJ2-7, with unresolved D. Germline lookup yields CDR1 SGDLS and CDR2 YYNGEE. This CDR3 region has 15 residues. With 4 bases removed from V and 6 bases from J, the gap between germline ends came to 20 bases.